Shown below are 5 T cell receptor beta chains from a single sample sequenced in a study of T cells in Graves' hyperthyroidism and ophthalmopathy. RNA transcripts gave rise to amplified TCR beta CDR3 regions. The HTBI primer set served for first-round RT-PCR of the TCR CDR3. TCRdb re-derived calls from the multiplex PCR reads in MiXCR, one entry per CDR3 protein. The sample holds about 600,000 distinct CDR3 sequences, roughly a sixth seen once. Sample: blood. The source of these receptors is a woman aged 40 to 50 with Graves' ophthalmopathy.

This clonotype was seen only a few times. This chain uses TRBV2 with TRBJ2-4, with 11 bases identical to TRBD2. CDR1 and CDR2 from the germline V gene are SNHLY and FYNNEI. This CDR3 is 18 amino acids long. The J segment lost 2 bases and the V segment lost 8 bases, leaving 14 bases of the junction unmatched. The CDR3 here is CASGLAGGNCESKNIQYF. The CDR3 DNA sequence: TGTGCCAGCGGTCTAGCGGGGGGCAATTGTGAATCCAAAAACATTCAGTACTTC.

This clonotype was seen a few times. The chain links TRBV19 to TRBJ2-7; D not resolved. This CDR3 spans 12 amino acids. The V and J ends lost 6 bases and 4 bases respectively, with 10 bases between them. CDR1 and CDR2 (germline): LNHDA, SQIVND (reference sequence). This chain's CDR3 is CASSAGTYEQYF. CDR3 nucleotide sequence: TGTGCCAGTAGCGCTGGAACTTACGAGCAGTACTTC.

The CDR3 is CASSLPGQGTFF. In DNA, the CDR3 is TGTGCCAGCAGCCTCCCGGGACAGGGAACGTTCTTC. The chain joins TRBV7-9 to TRBJ2-1; 9 bases line up with TRBD1. V shed 5 bases and J 15 bases; nucleotides not matched to a gene: 8. The CDR3 has 12 amino acids. Per germline, CDR1 SEHNR and CDR2 FQNEAQ (reference sequence).

This clonotype was found a few times. The V and J genes are TRBV18 and TRBJ2-7, with D uncertain. Germline assignment: CDR1 KGHSH and CDR2 LQKENI. The ends were cut back, 4 bases at V and 0 bases at J, with 10 bases in the middle. This CDR3 has 14 residues. In DNA form, the CDR3 reads TGTGCCAGCTCACAAGGTCTCCTCTCCTACGAGCAGTACTTC. The encoded protein is CASSQGLLSYEQYF.

In this sample, this clonotype turned up many times. The chain combines TRBV7-9 with TRBJ1-2, with D unresolved. V dropped 4 bases and J dropped 8 bases, with 20 bases sitting between them. The CDR3 extends over 15 amino acids. Per the germline V gene, CDR1 is SEHNR and CDR2 is FQNEAQ (reference sequence). The CDR3: CASSSTGDPREGYTF. The CDR3 DNA follows: TGTGCCAGCAGCTCTACCGGGGATCCGAGGGAAGGCTACACCTTC.